What follows are 27 T cell receptor beta chains derived from one specimen sequenced in a study of PD-1 blockade in classical Hodgkin lymphoma. Produced via immunoSEQ multiplex PCR; TCRdb's table is partial and in-frame only. In the table there are about 43,000 clones, roughly 78% of which are singletons. Every patient was affected by relapse after autologous stem cell transplantation, while exposure to brentuximab vedotin was not uniform. The sequencing here drew on peripheral blood mononuclear cells (PBMCs), taken before the second cycle of nivolumab. Source of these receptors: a human donor with classical Hodgkin lymphoma.

The chain uses TRBV7-9 and TRBJ2-3; no clear D gene. Trimming cost V 3 bases and J 6 bases, with 16 bases left between them. Germline loops: CDR1 SEHNR, CDR2 FQNEAQ (reference sequence). The CDR3 totals 15 residues. CDR3 residues: CASSLIGSSVDTQYF. For the CDR3, the DNA is TGTGCCAGCAGCTTGATAGGAAGCAGCGTGGATACGCAGTATTTT.

This clone was observed a handful of times. The V and J genes are TRBV10-3 and TRBJ1-1; D is unresolved. Trimming pared 2 bases from V and 10 bases from J, leaving 20 bases between. Germline lookup yields CDR1 ENHRY and CDR2 SYGVKD. The CDR3 spans 15 residues. This CDR3 reads CAISEPPILSGGAFF. CDR3 in DNA: TGTGCCATCAGTGAGCCGCCTATCTTAAGCGGCGGAGCTTTCTTT.

Concerning this clone: A junction end diverges from the germline sequence, so it may reflect a read error. The chain combines TRBV7-9 with TRBJ2-7; TRBD2 matches at 13 bases. The CDR3 totals 17 residues. The V gene's germline CDR1 is SEHNR and CDR2 FQNEAQ (reference sequence). CDR3 protein: CASSPGLAGTLTYEQYF. The CDR3 region has the DNA TGCGCCAGCAGCCCGGGACTAGCGGGGACCTTGACCTACGAGCAGTACTTC.

This chain uses TRBV19 with TRBJ1-1; D perhaps matches TRBD1 (5 bases). This CDR3 is 15 amino acids long. The V gene lost 5 bases and the J gene lost 5 bases, with 18 bases spanning the gap. Looked up from germline, CDR1 is LNHDA and CDR2 is SQIVND (reference sequence). The CDR3 DNA is TGTGCCAGTAGTGGAGGGAGAGGGGTATGGACTGAAGCTTTCTTT. It encodes CASSGGRGVWTEAFF.

The chain combines TRBV7-8 with TRBJ2-3, with D hard to call. Germline V gives CDR1 SGHVS, CDR2 FQNEAQ. V lost 3 bases and J lost 0, with 1 base in between. There are 12 residues in the CDR3. This CDR3 reads CASSLSTDTQYF. CDR3 coding DNA: TGTGCCAGCAGCTTGAGCACAGATACGCAGTATTTT.

The chain combines TRBV30 with TRBJ2-1; possibly TRBD2 for D (6 bases). The CDR3 extends over 16 amino acids. V gave up 4 bases and J gave up 0 bases, with 16 bases separating them. Germline CDR1 reads GTSNPN; CDR2 reads SVGIG (reference sequence). CDR3 residues: CAWNGWWEDSYNEQFF. The CDR3 nucleotides are TGTGCCTGGAACGGGTGGTGGGAGGACTCCTACAATGAGCAGTTCTTC.

This chain joins TRBV9 and TRBJ2-3; D not resolved. Germline CDR1 reads SGDLS; CDR2 reads YYNGEE. There are 16 residues in the CDR3. Between the trimmed V and J ends, which lost 6 bases and 2 bases, there was a span of 19 bases. CDR3 nucleotide sequence: TGTGCCAGCAACCCCTCCCCAGCTGGGGTCACAGATACGCAGTATTTT. Its protein product is CASNPSPAGVTDTQYF.

This sequence joins TRBV7-9 and TRBJ1-3; 7 bases are a match to TRBD1. J lost 4 bases, V lost 7 bases, and 7 bases had no gene match. Germline V gene lookup returns CDR1 SEHNR and CDR2 FQNEAQ (reference sequence). This CDR3 spans 14 amino acids. CDR3: CASTTDRAGNTIYF. The DNA for the CDR3 is TGTGCCAGCACCACCGACAGGGCAGGAAACACCATATATTTT.

V gene TRBV9 combines with J gene TRBJ2-5; TRBD1 or TRBD2 may be the D gene (6 bases each). Trimming shortened V by 2 bases and J by 0 bases, and 17 bases separated the two germline ends. The length of the CDR3 is 17 residues. Germline assignment: CDR1 SGDLS and CDR2 YYNGEE. The CDR3 bases are TGTGCCAGCAGCGTTCCCTCGACAGGAGGGTACCAAGAGACCCAGTACTTC. Protein sequence: CASSVPSTGGYQETQYF.

The CDR3: CASSRGTDNSPLHF. The CDR3 DNA follows: TGCGCCAGCAGCCGGGGGACAGACAATTCACCCCTCCACTTT. This chain uses TRBV4-3 with TRBJ1-6; 7 bases agree with TRBD1. Germline assignment: CDR1 LGHNA and CDR2 YSLEER. The V gene end was trimmed by 4 bases and the J gene end by 7 bases; junction bases not matched to a gene: 4. The CDR3 totals 14 residues.

This clone has a handful of counts. The chain combines TRBV7-9 with TRBJ1-1; 7 bases agree with TRBD1. This CDR3 has 19 amino acids. V trimming: 1 base; J trimming: 1 base; junction bases outside the gene matches: 15. Germline CDR1 reads SEHNR; CDR2 reads FQNEAQ (reference sequence). The DNA for the CDR3 is TGTGCCAGCAGCTTAGTTGGAGGGACAGCCCTGTTACGGAACACTGAAGCTTTCTTT. Translation gives CASSLVGGTALLRNTEAFF. The full variable domain, its missing parts supplied by reference TRBV7-9 and TRBJ1-1, is DTGVSQNPRHKITKRGQNVTFRCDPISEHNRLYWYRQTLGQGPEFLTYFQNEAQLEKSRLLSDRFSAERPKGSFSTLEIQRTEQGDSAMYLCASSLVGGTALLRNTEAFFGQGTRLTVV.

This clone occurred a few times. The CDR3 here is CASKGDSEKLFF. For the CDR3, the DNA is TGTGCCAGCAAAGGGGACAGTGAAAAACTGTTTTTT. This rearrangement joins TRBV6-5 to TRBJ1-4, with TRBD1 matching over 7 bases. The CDR3 totals 12 residues. The germline CDR1 and CDR2 sequences are MNHEY and SVGAGI. The V gene end was trimmed by 7 bases and the J gene end by 7 bases; junction bases not matched to a gene: 3.

This clone turned up a few times. The V call is TRBV29-1, the J call TRBJ1-1; D might be TRBD1 (6 bases). Trimming pared 5 bases from V and 4 bases from J, leaving 17 bases between. The germline CDR1 and CDR2 sequences are SQVTM and ANQGSEA. The CDR3 is 14 residues long. The CDR3 reads CSVRSGGGPTEAFF. Here the CDR3 DNA reads TGCAGCGTTCGCTCGGGTGGGGGGCCCACTGAAGCTTTCTTT.

The genes are TRBV6-4 and TRBJ1-5, with D possibly being TRBD1 (5 bases). Deletions cut 3 bases from V and 7 bases from J, with 10 bases between. CDR3 length: 13 amino acids. CDR1 MRHNA and CDR2 SNTAGT come from the germline V gene. Here the CDR3 DNA reads TGTGCCAGCAGTGAAGGGGTCAACCAGCCCCAGCATTTT. It yields the protein CASSEGVNQPQHF.

The J gene is TRBJ1-5, the V gene TRBV27, with D unclear. This CDR3 comprises 13 residues. V was trimmed by 2 bases and J by 6 bases, leaving 8 bases between them. The germline V gene encodes CDR1 MNHEY and CDR2 SMNVEV (reference sequence). The CDR3 sequence: CASSLTYGQPQHF. The CDR3 DNA reads TGTGCCAGCAGTTTAACTTATGGTCAGCCCCAGCATTTT.

In its sample, this clone was seen once. J is TRBJ2-1 and V is TRBV4-2, with 13 positions matching TRBD2. CDR3 length: 17 residues. V trimming: 4 bases; J trimming: 7 bases; junction bases outside the gene matches: 10. The V gene's germline CDR1 is LGHNA and CDR2 YNFKEQ. CDR3 amino acids: CASSPTSGRAGDNEQFF. CDR3 bases: TGTGCCAGCAGCCCAACTAGCGGGAGGGCCGGGGATAATGAGCAGTTCTTC.

This clone was seen a few times. Distinct nucleotide sequences in the sample also encode this CDR3. V is TRBV6-5 and J is TRBJ1-1; D uncertain. The germline gives CDR1 MNHEY, CDR2 SVGAGI. The CDR3 is 13 amino acids. The V gene lost 6 bases and the J gene lost 4 bases, with 12 bases spanning the gap. CDR3 nucleotide sequence: TGTGCCAGCAGAGGAGGGTTGGGCACTGAAGCTTTCTTT. This codes for CASRGGLGTEAFF.

This rearrangement joins TRBV7-9 to TRBJ2-7, with TRBD2 matching over 8 bases. Per the germline V gene, CDR1 is SEHNR and CDR2 is FQNEAQ (reference sequence). J gave up 2 bases and V 8 bases, and 8 bases lay outside the gene matches. The CDR3 has 14 residues. Written as DNA, the CDR3 is TGTGCCAGCTCCTTAGCGGGGTTCGCCTACGAGCAGTACTTC. Protein product: CASSLAGFAYEQYF. The full variable domain, in which reference TRBV7-9 and TRBJ2-7 provide the parts outside the CDR3, is DTGVSQNPRHKITKRGQNVTFRCDPISEHNRLYWYRQTLGQGPEFLTYFQNEAQLEKSRLLSDRFSAERPKGSFSTLEIQRTEQGDSAMYLCASSLAGFAYEQYFGPGTRLTVT.

The count of this clone is one. The J gene is TRBJ2-1, the V gene TRBV11-3; D is ambiguous. Germline CDR1 SGHNT, CDR2 YENEEA. With 1 base removed from V and 9 bases from J, the gap between germline ends came to 10 bases. This CDR3 comprises 13 residues. The CDR3 DNA reads as TGTGCCAGCAGCTTAGCCAGAAACGGTGAGCAGTTCTTC. Amino acid sequence: CASSLARNGEQFF.

This clone appeared a few times. The chain is built from TRBV9 and TRBJ1-1; D is uncertain. CDR1 and CDR2 (germline): SGDLS, YYNGEE. Trimming removed 3 bases at V and 2 bases at J, with 8 bases between. The CDR3 covers 13 residues. The CDR3 is CASSADFNTEAFF. CDR3 coding DNA: TGTGCCAGCAGCGCGGATTTCAACACTGAAGCTTTCTTT. The complete variable domain, with remaining parts taken from reference TRBV9 and TRBJ1-1, reads DSGVTQTPKHLITATGQRVTLRCSPRSGDLSVYWYQQSLDQGLQFLIQYYNGEERAKGNILERFSAQQFPDLHSELNLSSLELGDSALYFCASSADFNTEAFFGQGTRLTVV.

This chain links TRBV21-1 with TRBJ2-2; TRBD2, the table's D call, was not compared with the DNA. TRBV21-1 is assigned pseudogene status. CDR3 length equals 14 residues. CDR3 amino acids: CASSNREITGELFF. The CDR3 region has the DNA TGTGCCAGCAGCAACCGGGAGATCACCGGGGAGCTGTTTTTT.

The rearrangement links TRBV10-3 to TRBJ2-7, with TRBD1 as a possible D gene (6 bases). The V and J ends lost 11 bases and 5 bases respectively, with 19 bases between them. Germline V lookup: CDR1 ENHRY, CDR2 SYGVKD. The CDR3 runs 13 residues. The CDR3, as DNA: TGTGCCGCCACAACACGACAGGAGAACGAGCAGTACTTC. This encodes CAATTRQENEQYF.

The chain employs TRBV29-1 and TRBJ2-2, with TRBD1 matching 9 bases. J gave up 3 bases and V 5 bases, and 10 bases lay outside the gene matches. Looked up from germline, CDR1 is SQVTM and CDR2 is ANQGSEA. The CDR3 has 16 residues. The CDR3 loop is CSVRDRGFWDTGELFF. The DNA for the CDR3 is TGCAGCGTTCGTGACAGGGGGTTTTGGGACACCGGGGAGCTGTTTTTT.

The chain has TRBV28 and TRBJ2-5, with 8 positions matching TRBD2. The J call may be mistaken, given a closer DNA end match to TRBJ2-7. Germline V gene data show CDR1 as MDHEN and CDR2 as SYDVKM. This CDR3 region has 14 residues. The CDR3 spells CASSSDLAGYEQYF. In nucleotides, the CDR3 is TGTGCCAGTTCCTCTGACCTAGCGGGCTACGAGCAGTACTTC.

The chain has TRBV21-1 and TRBJ2-7; the D call TRBD2 from the table was never checked on the DNA. TRBV21-1 is flagged as a pseudogene. The CDR3 runs to 15 residues. CDR3 in amino acids: CASSIPPGKGGEQYF. The CDR3, as DNA: TGTGCCAGCAGCATTCCACCCGGGAAAGGAGGCGAGCAGTACTTC.

The count of this clone is one. This chain joins TRBV29-1 and TRBJ1-6, with TRBD1 matching 7 bases. CDR3 length equals 13 residues. Germline trimming cut 5 bases from V and 5 bases from J; bases unmatched to any gene: 3. Germline V gene lookup returns CDR1 SQVTM and CDR2 ANQGSEA. CDR3 region: CSVMDRHNSPLHF. CDR3 in DNA: TGCAGCGTTATGGACAGGCATAATTCACCCCTCCACTTT. The full variable domain, its missing parts supplied by reference TRBV29-1 and TRBJ1-6, is SAVISQKPSRDICQRGTSLTIQCQVDSQVTMMFWYRQQPGQSLTLIATANQGSEATYESGFVIDKFPISRPNLTFSTLTVSNMSPEDSSIYLCSVMDRHNSPLHFGNGTRLTVT.

The chain carries TRBV27 and TRBJ2-3; D perhaps matches TRBD1 (6 bases). Trimming cost V 5 bases and J 6 bases, with 15 bases left between them. Germline loops: CDR1 MNHEY, CDR2 SMNVEV (reference sequence). There are 14 residues in the CDR3. This CDR3 reads CASSTQARGDTQYF. The CDR3 nucleotides are TGTGCCAGCAGTACCCAGGCCAGGGGCGATACGCAGTATTTT.